Only a few counts were recorded for the clone carrying this T cell receptor (beta chain). As yet, its antigen is unknown. Germline V gene sequence: CDR1 SEHNR, CDR2 FQNEAQ (reference sequence). This CDR3 is built from 13 residues. Between the trimmed V and J ends, which lost 4 bases and 7 bases, there was a span of 13 bases. This sample stems from a study of cytomegalovirus exposure and HLA in healthy donors. The overall study: The same platform as the roughly 630 first-cohort repertoires was used for the 120 or so validation repertoires, a later analysis reported.

Study-level points and caveats: Subsequent analysis revealed that first-cohort TCR clusters tended to co-occur in the 110 or so validation repertoires. Across donors, most TCRs were seen rarely, yet some public ones were widespread.

The donors were members of the validation cohort comprising over 100 subjects, separate from the approximately 710-subject first cohort. Profiled with immunoSEQ multiplex PCR; TCRdb holds only in-frame clones, not every one. The table has 150,000 to 200,000 clones, 70% to 90% seen once; the top ten hold 2% to 2.5%. The chain has TRBV7-9 and TRBJ1-2; a possible D gene is TRBD1 (6 bases). The sequencing sample was made of PBMCs. The receptor was derived from a woman under 30 in good health and CMV-seronegative. CDR3 DNA sequence: TGTGCCAGCAGCTACCGGGACAATACTGGCTACACCTTC. Its translation: CASSYRDNTGYTF.